The 29 T cell receptor beta chains below all came from one sample that was sequenced in a study of vaccination effects on CD4 cells after COVID-19. Sequencing was performed with immunoSEQ multiplex PCR; in TCRdb, only in-frame clones are kept and a portion is missing. Among approximately 15,000 clones listed, 60% to 85% were seen once. Their recognized antigens are unknown. The ViraFEST assay expanded antigen-specific CD4+ T cells with viral peptide pools before sequencing. The culture ran for less than 12 days, and then CD4+ T cells were isolated. Their SARS-CoV-2 infection, verified by PCR, occurred between March and December 2020. All study participants received two doses of BNT162b2 or mRNA-1273 vaccine. The source was CD4+ T cells from PBMCs cultured with SARS-CoV-2 spike peptides, collected after COVID-19 vaccination. These receptor sequences come from a human donor who had a prior SARS-CoV-2 infection.

The J gene is TRBJ1-2, the V gene TRBV2; perhaps TRBD1 as D (6 bases). The CDR3 consists of 14 residues. The germline V gene encodes CDR1 SNHLY and CDR2 FYNNEI. Trimming pared 7 bases from V and 5 bases from J, leaving 17 bases between. CDR3 in amino acids: CASIEGQVSYGYTF. The DNA of the CDR3 is TGTGCCAGCATTGAGGGACAAGTGTCGTATGGCTACACCTTC.

The chain links TRBV6-5 to TRBJ2-7; maybe TRBD2 (6 bases). CDR3 length: 16 amino acids. In germline, CDR1 is MNHEY, CDR2 SVGAGI. The V end lost 4 bases, the J end lost 1 base, and 17 bases lay between the germline ends. The CDR3 protein is CASSWETRSNSYEQYF. The CDR3 DNA reads TGTGCCAGCAGTTGGGAGACTAGATCAAATTCCTACGAGCAGTACTTC.

This chain uses TRBV4-3 with TRBJ2-1; weak D call: TRBD1 (6 bases). The V gene's germline CDR1 is LGHNA and CDR2 YSLEER. The CDR3 sequence is 16 residues long. Trimming removed 1 base at V and 10 bases at J, with 20 bases between. The CDR3 region is CASSQALGGRSYEQFF. The CDR3 DNA reads as TGCGCCAGCAGCCAAGCTCTAGGGGGTAGATCTTACGAGCAGTTCTTC.

The chain combines TRBV19 with TRBJ2-1; 7 bases agree with TRBD2. The CDR3 covers 15 residues. Germline V CDR1 and CDR2: LNHDA, SQIVND (reference sequence). V lost 6 bases and J lost 0; bases outside the gene matches: 5. CDR3 amino acids: CASSLLADSYNEQFF. CDR3 nucleotide sequence: TGTGCCAGTAGCCTGCTAGCGGACTCCTACAATGAGCAGTTCTTC.

V is TRBV2 and J is TRBJ1-1, with D unresolved. CDR1 SNHLY and CDR2 FYNNEI come from the germline V gene. The germline V and J ends were trimmed by 2 bases and 6 bases, with 16 bases remaining between them. This CDR3 has 15 residues. In DNA, the CDR3 is TGTGCCAGCAGTGAATTATCCCCCCGAACCTCTGAAGCTTTCTTT. Protein: CASSELSPRTSEAFF.

The chain has TRBV18 and TRBJ1-2; 7 bases agree with TRBD1. Germline V gene lookup returns CDR1 KGHSH and CDR2 LQKENI. Unmatched junction bases numbered 5, after V lost 3 bases and J lost 1 base. The length of the CDR3 is 15 residues. The CDR3 is CASSPAGTVNYGYTF. The CDR3 coding sequence is TGTGCCAGCTCACCGGCCGGGACAGTTAACTATGGCTACACCTTC.

This clone was detected a few times. The V call is TRBV7-9, the J call TRBJ2-7; TRBD2 agrees at 11 bases. Germline assignment: CDR1 SEHNR and CDR2 FQNEAQ (reference sequence). After removal of 5 bases from V and 1 base from J, the junction contained 7 bases not matched to a gene. The CDR3 is made up of 16 amino acids. Written as DNA, the CDR3 is TGTGCCAGCAGCGCACTTCTAGCGGGAGGTTCCTACGAGCAGTACTTC. Translated: CASSALLAGGSYEQYF.

This clone was observed a single time. V is TRBV4-3 and J is TRBJ2-3; TRBD2 matches at 14 bases. The V gene's germline CDR1 is LGHNA and CDR2 YSLEER. After removal of 6 bases from V and 4 bases from J, the junction contained 15 bases not matched to a gene. The CDR3 loop spans 19 amino acids. The CDR3 DNA sequence: TGCGCCAGCAGTCGAGGGACTAGCGGGAGTTTGGAGGGGCCAGATACGCAGTATTTT. Translated, it gives CASSRGTSGSLEGPDTQYF.

The rearrangement links TRBV5-4 to TRBJ1-5; D possibly corresponds to TRBD1 (5 bases). Trimming pared 4 bases from V and 0 bases from J, leaving 14 bases between. The germline CDR1 and CDR2 sequences are SGHNT and YYREEE (reference sequence). This CDR3 comprises 16 residues. The CDR3 spells CASSMGRRYSNQPQHF. CDR3 bases: TGTGCCAGCAGCATGGGACGGAGGTATAGCAATCAGCCCCAGCATTTT.

V gene TRBV27 combines with J gene TRBJ1-5; no firm D call. The CDR3 length is 13 residues. Germline CDR1 reads MNHEY; CDR2 reads SMNVEV (reference sequence). Trimming removed 4 bases at V and 4 bases at J, with 8 bases between. CDR3 DNA sequence: TGTGCCAGCAGTTCGGGTAGGAATCAGCCCCAGCATTTT. It specifies CASSSGRNQPQHF.

The V and J genes are TRBV6-5 and TRBJ2-7; no definite D call. The CDR3 is 15 residues long. Germline V CDR1 and CDR2: MNHEY, SVGAGI. The ends were cut back, 1 base at V and 0 bases at J, with 10 bases in the middle. The CDR3: CASSYYVGSSYEQYF. CDR3 DNA sequence: TGTGCCAGCAGTTACTATGTCGGAAGCTCCTACGAGCAGTACTTC.

The chain carries TRBV11-2 and TRBJ2-3; no firm D call. This CDR3 has 15 amino acids. The V gene lost 0 bases and the J gene lost 0 bases, with 7 bases spanning the gap. CDR1 is SGHAT and CDR2 is FQNNGV in the germline V gene. For the CDR3, the DNA is TGTGCCAGCAGCTTAGACTTCCCGAGCACAGATACGCAGTATTTT. It specifies CASSLDFPSTDTQYF.

This chain joins TRBV4-3 and TRBJ2-5, with D uncertain. Trimming removed 3 bases from V and 7 bases from J, with 15 bases in between. Germline V gene sequence: CDR1 LGHNA, CDR2 YSLEER. The CDR3 is made up of 14 amino acids. The chain's CDR3 is CASSQELSIGTQYF. CDR3 coding DNA: TGCGCCAGCAGCCAGGAGCTCTCAATCGGGACCCAGTACTTC.

By share, this clone ranks as large (0.1 to 1%). The CDR3 sequence is CASSYYSGTNYNEQFF. The CDR3 DNA sequence: TGTGCCAGCAGTTACTATTCCGGGACTAATTACAATGAGCAGTTCTTC. The chain employs TRBV6-5 and TRBJ2-1; 7 bases match TRBD2. V lost 1 base and J lost 4; bases outside the gene matches: 7. The length of the CDR3 is 16 residues. Germline V gene lookup returns CDR1 MNHEY and CDR2 SVGAGI.

This sequence joins TRBV3-1 (or the pseudogene TRBV3-2) and TRBJ1-4; possible D gene TRBD1, 5 bases. In germline, CDR1 is LGHDT, CDR2 YNNKEL (reference sequence). The CDR3 extends over 15 amino acids. Deletions cut 5 bases from V and 5 bases from J, with 15 bases between. The CDR3 sequence: CASSFGGRWNEKLFF. In nucleotides, the CDR3 is TGTGCCAGCAGCTTCGGGGGACGGTGGAATGAAAAACTGTTTTTT.

This clone is classed as hyperexpanded. This sequence joins TRBV4-1 and TRBJ2-4; maybe TRBD1 (5 bases). V was clipped by 0 bases and J by 7 bases, with 7 bases between them. Germline loops: CDR1 MGHRA, CDR2 YSYEKL. The CDR3 has 13 amino acids. In DNA form, the CDR3 reads TGCGCCAGCAGCCAAGAAGGGGCGAACATTCAGTACTTC. It encodes CASSQEGANIQYF.

The chain has TRBV19 and TRBJ1-4, with 11 bases fitting TRBD1. CDR3 length equals 17 residues. CDR1 is LNHDA, CDR2 SQIVND, per germline (reference sequence). Germline trimming cut 6 bases from V and 8 bases from J; bases unmatched to any gene: 14. The CDR3 loop reads CASRKPGQGGGREKLFF. CDR3 nucleotide sequence: TGTGCCAGTAGGAAACCGGGACAGGGGGGAGGAAGAGAAAAACTGTTTTTT.

The rearrangement links TRBV10-2 to TRBJ2-5; TRBD2 agrees at 7 bases. The CDR3 contains 16 residues. The germline V gene encodes CDR1 WSHSY and CDR2 SAAADI. V was clipped by 6 bases and J by 3 bases; unmatched bases: 13. The CDR3 region has the DNA TGCGCCAGCAGGGGTATGGGGGGAGGGCCCAAAGAGACCCAGTACTTC. Translation gives CASRGMGGGPKETQYF.

This clone occurred a few times. V is TRBV5-1 and J is TRBJ2-7; D is unresolved. Germline CDR1 is SGHRS and CDR2 is YFSETQ. The CDR3 is 13 residues long. V shed 3 bases and J shed 6 bases, with 13 bases lying between them. The CDR3 here is CASSYNPGGEQYF. Here the CDR3 DNA reads TGCGCCAGCAGCTACAATCCTGGCGGCGAGCAGTACTTC.

This clone has just one count. The genes are TRBV6-5 and TRBJ1-2; weak D call: TRBD1 (5 bases). Trimming took off 3 bases at V and 4 bases at J, with 12 bases between the two ends. The length of the CDR3 is 14 residues. Germline V gives CDR1 MNHEY, CDR2 SVGAGI. CDR3 sequence reads: CASSYYRGLYGYTF. CDR3 in DNA: TGTGCCAGCAGTTATTACCGGGGCCTCTATGGCTACACCTTC.

The CDR3, as DNA: TGTGCCAGCAGCTTCGCGGGGGGGGATCATACGCAGTATTTT. Encoded protein: CASSFAGGDHTQYF. The chain joins TRBV5-4 to TRBJ2-3, with TRBD2 matching over 9 bases. The CDR3 covers 14 residues. V shed 2 bases and J 7 bases; nucleotides not matched to a gene: 5. CDR1 is SGHNT, CDR2 YYREEE, per germline (reference sequence).

In this sample, this clone turned up once. The V and J genes are TRBV7-3 and TRBJ2-5; TRBD2 might be the D (5 bases). The V end lost 3 bases, the J end lost 2 bases, and 10 bases lay between the germline ends. Germline values: CDR1 SGHTA, CDR2 FQGTGA. This CDR3 spans 14 amino acids. DNA of the CDR3: TGTGCCAGCAGCTTCCTAGCAGGACAAGAGACCCAGTACTTC. The encoded protein is CASSFLAGQETQYF.

The rearrangement uses TRBV12-3 or TRBV12-4 and TRBJ2-2; D gene uncertain. This CDR3 region has 12 residues. Trimming stripped 5 bases from V and 4 bases from J, with 5 bases between. In DNA, the CDR3 is TGTGCCAGCAGTCTACTCACCGGGGAGCTGTTTTTT. Translating gives CASSLLTGELFF.

This chain links TRBV19 with TRBJ2-3, with D unclear. The CDR3 sequence is 14 residues long. Deletions cut 9 bases from V and 2 bases from J, with 15 bases between. Germline values: CDR1 LNHDA, CDR2 SQIVND (reference sequence). CDR3 sequence (DNA): TGTGCCAGCCTCAGCCGTTACCACACAGATACGCAGTATTTT. This gives the protein CASLSRYHTDTQYF.

This clone was observed a handful of times. The chain combines TRBV10-3 with TRBJ2-1; D is unresolved. The CDR3 is made up of 13 amino acids. The V and J ends lost 4 bases and 6 bases respectively, with 10 bases between them. Germline values: CDR1 ENHRY, CDR2 SYGVKD. In nucleotides, the CDR3 is TGTGCCATCAGTGTTCGTCTGGGCAATGAGCAGTTCTTC. Residues: CAISVRLGNEQFF.

This chain connects TRBV18 to TRBJ2-2; D gene uncertain. The germline V gene has CDR1 KGHSH and CDR2 LQKENI. Trimming cost V 2 bases and J 5 bases, with 3 bases left between them. This CDR3 is 12 amino acids long. CDR3 residues: CASSPGTGELFF. CDR3 DNA sequence: TGTGCCAGCTCACCAGGGACCGGGGAGCTGTTTTTT.

The V call is TRBV5-5, the J call TRBJ2-6; D unresolved. The CDR3 is made up of 16 amino acids. Looked up from germline, CDR1 is SGHKS and CDR2 is YYEKEE (reference sequence). V was trimmed by 5 bases and J by 0 bases, leaving 12 bases between them. The CDR3 loop is CASSSGLSSGANVLTF. For the CDR3, the DNA is TGTGCCAGCAGTTCGGGTCTCAGCTCTGGGGCCAACGTCCTGACTTTC.

This rearrangement joins TRBV30 to TRBJ1-5; D may be TRBD1 (6 bases). The CDR3 extends over 15 amino acids. Germline V gene sequence: CDR1 GTSNPN, CDR2 SVGIG (reference sequence). V was cut by 0 bases and J by 3 bases, with 12 bases left in between. The CDR3 here is CAWSVGQGINQPQHF. The CDR3 DNA is TGTGCCTGGAGTGTAGGGCAGGGGATCAATCAGCCCCAGCATTTT.

This chain links TRBV3-1 (or the pseudogene TRBV3-2) with TRBJ1-1; D ambiguous. CDR1 is LGHDT and CDR2 is YNNKEL in the germline V gene (reference sequence). CDR3 length: 15 residues. Trimming left V 2 bases short and J 6 bases short, with 16 bases between. The CDR3 DNA follows: TGTGCCAGCAGCCAATCAAGAGGGAGTGTCGCTGAAGCTTTCTTT. Translated, it gives CASSQSRGSVAEAFF.